This T cell receptor (beta chain) was documented in a study of shared clonotypes between healthy human individuals (dated by TCRdb to the early 2020s). In the study overall: The cohort comprised a couple of women and a few men aged 18 to 49 years. To estimate repertoire size and how much clonotype sharing occurs between individuals, the study deeply sequenced the blood TCR repertoires of five healthy adults. Different laboratories and diverse techniques were used to prepare libraries and sequence TCR repertoires, to increase sequencing depth and limit assay-specific biases. Per donor, leukapheresis produced somewhere between about 0.9 and 9.5 billion PBMCs.

Beyond this particular receptor, the publication reports: Pairwise subsampling led to the expectation that sequencing depth would affect the degree of clonotype sharing among donors. Sampling was limited to blood, and TCR repertoires in tissue likely differ from TCR repertoires in blood. Because the study included a small number of donors, the genetic and exposure-history diversity represented was limited.

The donors were healthy, HIV-negative adults with no recently reported acute infections or vaccinations. All donors were Caucasian adults living in Nashville, Tennessee, USA. For unsorted samples, some 90 million PBMCs were counted, and genomic DNA was extracted using the QIAamp DNA Blood Mini kit. Blood was obtained by leukapheresis, after which PBMCs were separated by Ficoll-Histopaque density gradient centrifugation and cryopreserved in liquid nitrogen vapor phase. Inclusive of the bounding cysteine and phenylalanine, the CDR3 is 13 residues long. CDR3 DNA is the only sequence kept; it has 39 bases, read in frame from the first base. Sequences MDHEN (CDR1) and SYDVKM (CDR2) are obtained from the germline V gene. V sheds 5 bases and J sheds 7 bases, leaving 11 bases between their ends. Remarks on this clone: The antigen it binds to is not known. Base qualities are missing; no much larger clone stands one base away.

Using the deep immunoSEQ assay, TCR CDR3 regions were amplified from genomic DNA by multiplex PCR. Extracted genomic DNA from each cell subset was distributed evenly across all wells of several immunoSEQ 96-well plates, and each plate was treated as a replicate. For unsorted PBMC, approximately 300 ng of genomic DNA, equivalent to 25,000 to 35,000 T cell genomes, went into each replicate PCR. Ten immunoSEQ deep assay plates were used to sequence unsorted PBMC genomic DNA. Purified libraries were quantified with a Qubit 3.0 fluorometer, sized on a Bioanalyzer 2100, and re-quantified with the KAPA Library Quantification kit. Every immunoSEQ 96-well plate was sequenced on a dedicated single-read 150-cycle Illumina NextSeq 550 flow cell. In the authors' own workflow: Because only junctional sequences without quality scores were contained in the immunoSEQ output, filtering matching that applied to full-length reads could not be performed. Sequences were annotated with PyIR, a Python wrapper for IgBLAST v1.9, and V/J genes and CDR3 were assigned using IMGT germline references. Any read was removed if the V/J assignment was weak (E-value above 1e-6), the CDR3 was missing, or the read contained stop codons, out-of-frame junctions, or ambiguous translated residues. A V3J clonotype was defined by an identical inferred V gene, J gene, and CDR3 amino acid sequence. Percentage overlap between repertoires was computed as shared unique clonotypes divided by the size of the smaller repertoire. RTK rarefaction, the Chao1 estimator, and Recon v2.1 estimates of unobserved clonotypes were used to assess repertoire richness. TCRdb obtained this table from immuneACCESS and retained in-frame rearrangements with V and J assigned. These tables miss some clones; where compared with another copy, unresolved V genes account for less than half of the shortfall, and the remainder is unexplained. Clone size and the V and J calls come from that table; the DNA yielded D and trimming. This sample gives 450,000 to 650,000 clones in total; about 80% of them show up just once. Approximately 12% of the sample rests with the top ten.

Recombination linked TRBV28 to TRBJ1-4, and TRBD1 may be the D gene, going by 6 matching bases. Specimen: PBMCs. This sequence was found in a middle-aged woman in good health. Some clones in this sample may be carry-over from other donors' samples. The DNA is as follows: TGTGCCAGCAGTAGGGGGAGAGGTGAAAAACTGTTTTTT. Translated, it gives CASSRGRGEKLFF.